A selection of T cell receptor beta chains follows, all from one sample in a study of response to subunit inactivated influenza vaccine. TCRdb fed the RT-PCR reads into MiXCR, producing one record per CDR3 protein. The sample includes over 300,000 distinct CDR3 sequences, just over 20% of them seen just once. The starting material was PBMCs from blood, obtained about 20 months after vaccination. All receptors come from a man aged 50-75 years who received an inactivated influenza vaccine. Each CDR3 is given with its conserved first and last residue. The order of the fields is clone size, J gene, D gene, V gene, CDR3 DNA, CDR3 protein. A D gene is named only where the DNA matches it firmly. Clone size is given for some rows only: seen once, a few or many times, or a class if the clone is expanded.

size: few
J: TRBJ2-3
D: TRBD2
V: TRBV5-1
DNA: TGCGCCAGCAGCTTTGCCCCCACTAGCGGGAGAGGTGGAGATACGCAGTATTTT
CDR3: CASSFAPTSGRGGDTQYF

size: -
J: TRBJ1-2
D: -
V: TRBV30
DNA: TGTGCCTGGAGTCCCTTCCGGGACTCCGGCATCGTCTTC
CDR3: CAWSPFRDSGIVF

size: -
J: TRBJ2-3
D: -
V: TRBV9
DNA: TGTGCCAGCAGCGGGGGGACAGCGGGAGATGGAATTACGCAGTATTTT
CDR3: CASSGGTAGDGITQYF

size: -
J: TRBJ2-3
D: -
V: TRBV9
DNA: TGTGCCAGCAGCGTAGAGGGCACAGATACGCAGTATTTT
CDR3: CASSVEGTDTQYF

size: few
J: TRBJ1-4
D: -
V: TRBV2
DNA: TGTGCCAGCAGTGAAGCGGGAGGGGAATCGTTTTTT
CDR3: CASSEAGGESFF

size: -
J: TRBJ1-5
D: -
V: TRBV20-1
DNA: TGCAGTGCTCCGGACAGAAGCAATCAGACCCAGCATTTT
CDR3: CSAPDRSNQTQHF

size: many
J: TRBJ2-2
D: -
V: TRBV15
DNA: TGTGCCACCAGGTACAACGGGGAGCTGTTTTTT
CDR3: CATRYNGELFF

size: -
J: TRBJ2-5
D: -
V: TRBV15
DNA: TGTGCCACCAGCAGAGAGAAGAGCGGATTCCAAGAGACCCAGTACTTC
CDR3: CATSREKSGFQETQYF

size: -
J: TRBJ2-5
D: TRBD2
V: TRBV29-1
DNA: TGCAGCGCAAGACTAGCGGGAGAAGAGACCCAGTACTTC
CDR3: CSARLAGEETQYF

size: -
J: TRBJ1-5
D: -
V: TRBV30
DNA: TGTGCCGAAAGAGGGCAGCGACGGAGGGTTAGCAATCAGCCCCAGCATTTT
CDR3: CAERGQRRRVSNQPQHF

size: -
J: TRBJ2-5
D: -
V: TRBV7-9
DNA: TGTGCCAGCAGCTTAGGGACAACCCAGCGGGAGACCCAGTACTTC
CDR3: CASSLGTTQRETQYF

size: -
J: TRBJ1-2
D: -
V: TRBV28
DNA: TGTGCCAGCAGTCTTAAGGAAAGCTATGGCTACACCTTC
CDR3: CASSLKESYGYTF

size: -
J: TRBJ2-3
D: -
V: TRBV24-1
DNA: TGTGCCACCAGTGATCGGACGGAGGTCACAGATACGCAGTATTTT
CDR3: CATSDRTEVTDTQYF

size: -
J: TRBJ2-3
D: TRBD2
V: TRBV20-1
DNA: TGCAGTGCTGATACACTAGCGAGCTACTCCACAGATACGCAGTATTTT
CDR3: CSADTLASYSTDTQYF

size: many
J: TRBJ1-1
D: -
V: TRBV7-9
DNA: TGTGCCAGCAGGGTAGCGGGACTGGTTGAAGCTTTCTTT
CDR3: CASRVAGLVEAFF

size: few
J: TRBJ1-3
D: -
V: TRBV24-1
DNA: TGTGCCACCAGTGCTAACTCTGGAAACACCATATATTTT
CDR3: CATSANSGNTIYF

size: -
J: TRBJ2-3
D: TRBD2
V: TRBV20-1
DNA: TGCAGTGCTAGAGATCGCGGGAGGCATACGCAGTATTTT
CDR3: CSARDRGRHTQYF

size: few
J: TRBJ1-2
D: TRBD1
V: TRBV4-3
DNA: TGCGCCAGCAGCCAAGATGGCCCCGGGACAGCCTATGGCTACACCTTC
CDR3: CASSQDGPGTAYGYTF

size: few
J: TRBJ2-1
D: TRBD1
V: TRBV20-1
DNA: TGCAGTGCACAGCCTGGACAGGGATCCTACAATGAGCAGTTCTTC
CDR3: CSAQPGQGSYNEQFF

size: -
J: TRBJ2-1
D: -
V: TRBV29-1
DNA: TGCAGCGTTGAAGATCAGGGACCTGGGCCCTACAATGAGCAGTTCTTC
CDR3: CSVEDQGPGPYNEQFF

size: once
J: TRBJ2-2
D: TRBD2
V: TRBV12-3/TRBV12-4
DNA: TGTGCCAGCAGTCCTCGGGGGGGATTGGGCACCGGGGAGCTGTTTTTT
CDR3: CASSPRGGLGTGELFF

size: -
J: TRBJ1-1
D: -
V: TRBV7-8
DNA: TGTGCCAGCAGTCTGAGGAGAGAGAACACTGAAGCTTTCTTT
CDR3: CASSLRRENTEAFF

size: few
J: TRBJ2-2
D: TRBD1
V: TRBV24-1
DNA: TGTGCCACCAGTGGTGCTAAGGGGACAGGGGGTTGGACCGGGGAGCTGTTTTTT
CDR3: CATSGAKGTGGWTGELFF

size: -
J: TRBJ1-2
D: TRBD1
V: TRBV5-1
DNA: TGCGCCAGCAGCTTCCCACCTACGACAGGGGGTGGCTACACCTTC
CDR3: CASSFPPTTGGGYTF

size: few
J: TRBJ1-2
D: -
V: TRBV23-1
DNA: TGCGCCAGCAGTCAATCGCAGGACAATAACTATGGCTACACCTTC
CDR3: CASSQSQDNNYGYTF

size: once
J: TRBJ2-2
D: -
V: TRBV5-4
DNA: TGTGCCAGCAGCTCGAAAAATGCAGGGGGGCACACCGGGGAGCTGTTTTTT
CDR3: CASSSKNAGGHTGELFF

size: -
J: TRBJ1-2
D: -
V: TRBV25-1
DNA: TGTGCCAGCAGTCAACTTGGACCTCAAAATGGCTACACCTTC
CDR3: CASSQLGPQNGYTF

size: -
J: TRBJ1-5
D: TRBD1
V: TRBV20-1
DNA: TGCAGTGCCGCGACAGGGGATTATAGCAATCAGCCCCAGCATTTT
CDR3: CSAATGDYSNQPQHF

size: -
J: TRBJ2-7
D: TRBD2
V: TRBV20-1
DNA: TGCAGTGCTACAGGAGGGGCGGGAGTGATCAACGAGCAGTACTTC
CDR3: CSATGGAGVINEQYF

size: -
J: TRBJ2-7
D: -
V: TRBV24-1
DNA: TGTGCCACCAGTGACGCCAGGGATTTCCTTAACGAGCAGTACTTC
CDR3: CATSDARDFLNEQYF

size: -
J: TRBJ2-1
D: -
V: TRBV7-2
DNA: TGTGCCAGCAGCTTAGTAGCCAGCAGCTCCTACAATGAGCAGTTCTTC
CDR3: CASSLVASSSYNEQFF

size: few
J: TRBJ2-2
D: -
V: TRBV7-2
DNA: TGTGCCAGCAGTCGAGGCCGAGGTATAGCGTACACCGGGGAGCTGTTTTTT
CDR3: CASSRGRGIAYTGELFF

size: few
J: TRBJ1-2
D: TRBD1
V: TRBV11-2
DNA: TGTGCCAGCAGCCGGACAGGGGTGGATGGCTACACCTTC
CDR3: CASSRTGVDGYTF

size: -
J: TRBJ2-7
D: -
V: TRBV7-2
DNA: TGTGCCAGCAGCTCAATATACTACGAGCAGTACTTC
CDR3: CASSSIYYEQYF

size: few
J: TRBJ2-5
D: -
V: TRBV20-1
DNA: TGCAGTGCTAGAGACAAAGAGACCCAGTACTTC
CDR3: CSARDKETQYF

size: once
J: TRBJ2-5
D: -
V: TRBV7-8
DNA: TGTGCCAGCAGCTTATGGGCCAGGGAGAAGGAGACCCAGTACTTC
CDR3: CASSLWAREKETQYF

size: many
J: TRBJ1-5
D: -
V: TRBV10-3
DNA: TGTGCCATCAGTGAGCAGTTTAATAGCAATCAGCCCCAGCATTTT
CDR3: CAISEQFNSNQPQHF